These T cell receptor beta chains were read from a single sample in a study of shared clonotypes between healthy human individuals. This table comes from immunoSEQ multiplex PCR, and its TCRdb copy is limited to in-frame clones, with some not included. Of 2 million to 2.5 million clones listed, 80% to 95% are singletons. Sequencing used naive CD4+ T cells from PBMCs. The origin of the receptors is a man aged 18 to 35 in good health. Some clones in this sample may be carry-over from other donors' samples. Both conserved end residues are part of each CDR3. A D gene is named only where the DNA matches it firmly. Not all rows give a size; the values are once, few, many and, for expanded clones, a class.

d_call	j_call	clone_size	v_call	cdr3_aa	cdr3_nt
TRBD1	TRBJ2-7	-	TRBV5-1	CASSADRVAYEQYF	TGCGCCAGCAGCGCGGACAGGGTGGCGTACGAGCAGTACTTC
-	TRBJ1-2	-	TRBV19	CASRPGPQAPGYTF	TGTGCCAGTAGACCGGGACCTCAAGCCCCTGGCTACACCTTC
TRBD1	TRBJ2-1	-	TRBV7-3	CASSLTPQGVYEQFF	TGTGCCAGCAGCTTAACACCCCAGGGGGTCTATGAGCAGTTCTTC
TRBD2	TRBJ2-7	-	TRBV28	CASSFVSGGSYEQYF	TGTGCCAGCAGTTTTGTAAGCGGGGGCTCCTACGAGCAGTACTTC
-	TRBJ1-2	-	TRBV29-1	CSVTGGGVLSYGYTF	TGCAGCGTCACCGGGGGAGGGGTACTCAGCTATGGCTACACCTTC
TRBD1	TRBJ1-2	-	TRBV29-1	CSVERGTGGIYGYTF	TGCAGCGTGGAGCGAGGGACAGGGGGCATCTATGGCTACACCTTC
-	TRBJ2-3	-	TRBV25-1	CASSESYRGRNTQYF	TGTGCCAGCAGTGAATCCTATAGGGGCCGAAATACGCAGTATTTT
TRBD1	TRBJ1-5	-	TRBV5-8	CASSRGTGESNQPQHF	TGTGCCAGCAGCCGGGGGACAGGGGAAAGCAATCAGCCCCAGCATTTT
TRBD1	TRBJ1-1	-	TRBV18	CASSPDMGQGVLKAFF	TGTGCCAGCTCACCAGACATGGGACAGGGTGTATTAAAAGCTTTCTTT
-	TRBJ2-7	-	TRBV19	CASSIRGGSDEQYF	TGTGCCAGTAGTATACGAGGGGGGAGCGACGAGCAGTACTTC
TRBD2	TRBJ2-7	-	TRBV7-6	CASSLIAGVAHEQYF	TGTGCCAGCAGCTTAATCGCGGGAGTAGCCCACGAGCAGTACTTC
-	TRBJ2-7	-	TRBV15	CATSLRFGRFGSYEQYF	TGTGCCACCAGCCTCCGGTTCGGGAGATTCGGTTCCTACGAGCAGTACTTC
-	TRBJ1-1	-	TRBV19	CASSSGNRARFRAEAFF	TGTGCCAGTAGTAGCGGCAACCGGGCCCGGTTTCGGGCTGAAGCTTTCTTT
TRBD1	TRBJ1-1	-	TRBV9	CASSRTGGAGANTEAFF	TGTGCCAGCAGCCGGACAGGGGGCGCGGGGGCGAACACTGAAGCTTTCTTT
-	TRBJ2-1	-	TRBV6-6	CASSPDYLHEQFF	TGTGCCAGCAGTCCCGACTACCTCCATGAGCAGTTCTTC
TRBD2	TRBJ2-3	-	TRBV9	CASSVRLAGDTQYF	TGTGCCAGCAGCGTCCGACTAGCGGGAGATACGCAGTATTTT
TRBD1	TRBJ1-4	-	TRBV6-5	CASRAGGTTNEKLFF	TGTGCCAGCAGGGCAGGGGGCACGACTAATGAAAAACTGTTTTTT
-	TRBJ2-7	-	TRBV5-1	CASSLARGMVDEQYF	TGCGCCAGCAGCTTGGCTCGGGGGATGGTGGACGAGCAGTACTTC
TRBD2	TRBJ2-1	-	TRBV5-1	CASSSLAEIYNEQFF	TGCGCCAGCAGCAGTCTAGCGGAGATATACAATGAGCAGTTCTTC
-	TRBJ1-1	-	TRBV28	CGSRGDTEAFF	TGTGGTTCGCGGGGGGACACTGAAGCTTTCTTT
TRBD1	TRBJ2-5	-	TRBV6-5	CASSLTGSETQYF	TGTGCCAGCAGTTTGACAGGGTCGGAGACCCAGTACTTC
-	TRBJ2-1	once	TRBV2	CASAYNEQFF	TGTGCCAGTGCCTACAATGAGCAGTTCTTC
TRBD1	TRBJ1-2	once	TRBV5-4	CASSSATRQGAGDGYTF	TGTGCCAGCAGCTCCGCAACAAGACAGGGGGCAGGGGATGGCTACACCTTC
-	TRBJ1-3	-	TRBV30	CAWSVGISSGNTIYF	TGTGCCTGGAGTGTAGGTATCAGTTCCGGAAACACCATATATTTT
-	TRBJ2-3	-	TRBV30	CAWSVLTDTQYF	TGTGCCTGGAGTGTTCTTACAGATACGCAGTATTTT
-	TRBJ1-1	-	TRBV28	CASSWVGRAPEAFF	TGTGCCAGCAGCTGGGTCGGCAGGGCCCCTGAAGCTTTCTTT
-	TRBJ2-1	-	TRBV7-9	CASSGYNEQFF	TGTGCCAGCAGCGGGTACAATGAGCAGTTCTTC
TRBD1	TRBJ1-1	-	TRBV27	CASSLGQGAWYTEAFF	TGTGCCAGCAGTCTAGGGCAGGGGGCTTGGTACACTGAAGCTTTCTTT